This T cell receptor beta chain originates from a study of blood T cell repertoires in COVID-19. The CDR3 is 14 residues long. After removal of 6 bases from V and 4 bases from J, the junction contained 7 bases not matched to a gene. Germline CDR1 and CDR2: MDHEN and SYDVKM. The data were produced by immunoSEQ multiplex PCR, yet TCRdb's version contains in-frame clones alone and is incomplete. This repertoire shows more than 6,500 clones, 85% to 90% found once; its top ten account for about 4.5%. This sequence was found in a man aged 80 or over with active COVID-19. The sample taken for sequencing was peripheral blood. J is TRBJ2-7 and V is TRBV28; 9 nucleotides line up with TRBD1. The CDR3 region has the DNA TGTGCCAGCAGCAGTGGGACAGGGTGGTACGAGCAGTACTTC. It translates to CASSSGTGWYEQYF.